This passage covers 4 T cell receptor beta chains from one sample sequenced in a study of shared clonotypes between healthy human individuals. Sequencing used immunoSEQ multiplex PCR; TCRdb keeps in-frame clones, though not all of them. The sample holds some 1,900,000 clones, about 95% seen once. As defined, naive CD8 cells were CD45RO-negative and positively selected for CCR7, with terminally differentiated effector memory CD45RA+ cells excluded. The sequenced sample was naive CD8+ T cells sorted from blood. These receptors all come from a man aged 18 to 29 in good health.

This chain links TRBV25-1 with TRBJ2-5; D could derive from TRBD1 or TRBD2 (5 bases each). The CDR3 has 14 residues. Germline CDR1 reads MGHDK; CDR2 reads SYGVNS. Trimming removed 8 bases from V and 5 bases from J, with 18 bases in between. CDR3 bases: TGTGCCAGCTTAGGGACGGCGATGGGGGAGACCCAGTACTTC. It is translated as CASLGTAMGETQYF.

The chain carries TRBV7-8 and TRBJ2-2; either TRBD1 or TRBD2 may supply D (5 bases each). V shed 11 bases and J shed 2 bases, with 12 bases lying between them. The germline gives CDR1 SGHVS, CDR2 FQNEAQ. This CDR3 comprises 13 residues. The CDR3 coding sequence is TGTGCCGGGGCTCCGGGAAACACCGGGGAGCTGTTTTTT. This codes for CAGAPGNTGELFF.

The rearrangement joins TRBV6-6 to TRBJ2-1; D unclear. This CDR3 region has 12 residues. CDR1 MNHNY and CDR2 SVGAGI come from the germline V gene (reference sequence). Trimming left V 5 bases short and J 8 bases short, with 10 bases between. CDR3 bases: TGTGCCAGCAGTCCCCCCTCTGATGAGCAGTTCTTC. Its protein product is CASSPPSDEQFF.

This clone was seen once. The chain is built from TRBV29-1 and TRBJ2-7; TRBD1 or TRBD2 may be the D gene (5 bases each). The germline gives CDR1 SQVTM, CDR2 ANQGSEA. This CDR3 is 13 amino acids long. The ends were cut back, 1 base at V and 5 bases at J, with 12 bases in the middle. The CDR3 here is CSVEGGSGNEQYF. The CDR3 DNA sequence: TGCAGCGTTGAAGGGGGGTCCGGGAACGAGCAGTACTTC.